The 7 T cell receptor beta chains in this list originate from one sample, sequenced in a study of prognosis after radiotherapy for stage I lung cancer. Two-round multiplex PCR amplified TCR beta CDR3 from genomic DNA. For every TRBV and TRBJ gene, a specific primer was used in first-round PCR. Using its own MiXCR run on the multiplex PCR reads, TCRdb lists one record per CDR3 protein. The data show roughly 38,000 distinct CDR3 sequences, less than 25% seen once. This material consisted of PBMCs, taken before or after stereotactic body radiation therapy (not recorded which). These receptors originate from a donor aged 50 or older with non-small cell lung cancer.

This clonotype has at least ten counts. The chain recombines TRBV6-4 with TRBJ2-1; D is unresolved. Trimming pared 5 bases from V and 9 bases from J, leaving 14 bases between. The CDR3 has 13 residues. CDR1 and CDR2 (germline): MRHNA, SNTAGT. The CDR3 sequence: CASSYNILGEQFF. The CDR3 DNA follows: TGTGCCAGCAGTTACAACATACTGGGTGAGCAGTTCTTC.

Many counts were recorded for this clonotype. The chain carries TRBV7-3 and TRBJ2-2; D is perhaps TRBD1 (6 bases). From germline, CDR1 is SGHTA and CDR2 FQGTGA. The CDR3 is 14 amino acids. Trimming took off 5 bases at V and 2 bases at J, with 9 bases between the two ends. CDR3 protein: CASSADRNTGELFF. CDR3 sequence (DNA): TGTGCCAGCAGCGCGGACAGAAACACCGGGGAGCTGTTTTTT.

This clonotype was seen ten or more times. The chain links TRBV7-9 to TRBJ1-2; TRBD1 matches 9 bases. This CDR3 is 13 amino acids long. After removal of 5 bases from V and 3 bases from J, the junction contained 1 base not matched to a gene. Germline loops: CDR1 SEHNR, CDR2 FQNEAQ (reference sequence). CDR3 in DNA: TGTGCCAGCAGCCGGGACAGGGACTATGGCTACACCTTC. This encodes CASSRDRDYGYTF.

Ten or more counts support this clonotype. The rearrangement links TRBV20-1 to TRBJ2-2; TRBD1 agrees at 8 bases. CDR1 and CDR2 from the germline V gene are DFQATT and SNEGSKA (reference sequence). This CDR3 has 15 residues. V shed 8 bases, J shed 6 bases, and the junction held 14 bases outside the gene matches. The CDR3 reads CSFLPADRAAGELFF. The CDR3 DNA sequence: TGCAGTTTTCTCCCCGCGGACAGGGCGGCCGGGGAGCTGTTTTTT.

The CDR3: CASSQQTGGGETQYF. Here the CDR3 DNA reads TGTGCCAGCAGCCAACAAACAGGGGGCGGGGAGACCCAGTACTTC. J is TRBJ2-5 and V is TRBV3-1; TRBD1 agrees at 9 bases. This CDR3 region has 15 residues. The germline V gene has CDR1 LGHDT and CDR2 YNNKEL (reference sequence). V shed 2 bases, J shed 5 bases, and the junction held 6 bases outside the gene matches.

Details on this clonotype: Possible read error: a much larger clone is one base away. The V and J genes are TRBV2 and TRBJ1-3; D not resolved. Trimming left V 8 bases short and J 5 bases short, with 10 bases between. Germline V lookup: CDR1 SNHLY, CDR2 FYNNEI. CDR3 size: 12 residues. CDR3 DNA: TGTGCCAGCGTGGTGGTACGAAACACCATATATTTT. Amino acid sequence: CASVVVRNTIYF.

This clonotype was found many times. The gene calls are TRBV6-2 or TRBV6-3 and TRBJ2-1; no reliable D call. Trimming cost V 2 bases and J 3 bases, with 8 bases left between them. The CDR3 covers 14 residues. Germline V CDR1 and CDR2: MNHEY, SVGEGT. The CDR3 region is CASSYPASYNEQFF. The CDR3 bases are TGTGCCAGCAGTTACCCTGCTAGCTACAATGAGCAGTTCTTC.